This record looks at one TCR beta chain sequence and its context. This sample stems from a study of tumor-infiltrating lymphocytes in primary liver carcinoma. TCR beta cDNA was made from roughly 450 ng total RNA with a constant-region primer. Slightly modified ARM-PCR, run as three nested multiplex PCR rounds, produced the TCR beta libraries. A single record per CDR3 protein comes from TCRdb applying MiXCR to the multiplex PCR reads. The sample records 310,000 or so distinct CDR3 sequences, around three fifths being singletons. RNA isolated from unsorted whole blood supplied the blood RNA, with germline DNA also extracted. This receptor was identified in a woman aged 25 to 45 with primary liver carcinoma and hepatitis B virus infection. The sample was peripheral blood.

In DNA, the CDR3 is TGTGCCTGGGAGCTGAGACAGGTGGCCGGAGCTTTCTTT. Its translation is CAWELRQVAGAFF. This chain connects TRBV30 to TRBJ1-1; maybe TRBD1 (6 bases). Trimming removed 5 bases at V and 10 bases at J, with 20 bases between. The CDR3 has 13 amino acids. CDR1 and CDR2 (germline): GTSNPN, SVGIG (reference sequence).